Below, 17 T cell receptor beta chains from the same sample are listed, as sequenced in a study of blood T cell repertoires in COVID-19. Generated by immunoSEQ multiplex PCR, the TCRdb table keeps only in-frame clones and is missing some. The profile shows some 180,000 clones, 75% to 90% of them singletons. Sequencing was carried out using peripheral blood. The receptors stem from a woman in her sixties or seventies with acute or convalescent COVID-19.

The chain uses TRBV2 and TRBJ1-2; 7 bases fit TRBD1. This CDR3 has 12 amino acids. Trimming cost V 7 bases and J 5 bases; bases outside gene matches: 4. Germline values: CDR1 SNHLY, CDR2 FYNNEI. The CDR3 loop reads CASNGQAYGYTF. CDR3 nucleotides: TGTGCCAGCAACGGACAGGCTTATGGCTACACCTTC.

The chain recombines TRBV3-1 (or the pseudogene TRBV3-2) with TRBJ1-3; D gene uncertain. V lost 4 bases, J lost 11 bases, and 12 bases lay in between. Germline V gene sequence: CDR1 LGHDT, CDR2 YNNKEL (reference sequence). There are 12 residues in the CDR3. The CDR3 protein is CASSPPSSAIYF. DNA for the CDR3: TGTGCCAGCAGCCCCCCCTCTAGCGCCATATATTTT.

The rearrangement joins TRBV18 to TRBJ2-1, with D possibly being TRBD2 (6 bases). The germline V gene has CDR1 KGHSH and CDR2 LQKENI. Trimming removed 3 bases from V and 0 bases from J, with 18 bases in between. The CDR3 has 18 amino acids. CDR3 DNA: TGTGCCAGCTCACCTTTAACCCCTCTAGCGCTCTCCTACAATGAGCAGTTCTTC. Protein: CASSPLTPLALSYNEQFF.

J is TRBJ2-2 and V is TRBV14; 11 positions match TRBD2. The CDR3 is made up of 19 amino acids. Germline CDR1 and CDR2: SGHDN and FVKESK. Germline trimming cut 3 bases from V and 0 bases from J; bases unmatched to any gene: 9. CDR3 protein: CASSHKKGTSGANTGELFF. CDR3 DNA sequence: TGTGCCAGCAGCCACAAAAAGGGGACTAGCGGCGCGAACACCGGGGAGCTGTTTTTT.

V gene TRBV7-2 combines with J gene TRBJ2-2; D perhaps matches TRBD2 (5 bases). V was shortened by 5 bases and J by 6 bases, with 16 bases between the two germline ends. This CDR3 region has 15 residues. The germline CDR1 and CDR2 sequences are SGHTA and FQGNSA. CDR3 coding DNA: TGTGCCAGCAGCCTTCCTTGGAGGTCCGCCGGGGAGCTGTTTTTT. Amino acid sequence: CASSLPWRSAGELFF.

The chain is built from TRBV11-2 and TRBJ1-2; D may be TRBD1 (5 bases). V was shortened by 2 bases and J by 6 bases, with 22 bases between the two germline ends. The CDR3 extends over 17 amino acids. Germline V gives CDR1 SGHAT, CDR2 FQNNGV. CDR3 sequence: CASSLPHSTARSDGYTF. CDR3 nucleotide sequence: TGTGCCAGCAGCTTACCCCATTCGACAGCCAGAAGTGATGGCTACACCTTC.

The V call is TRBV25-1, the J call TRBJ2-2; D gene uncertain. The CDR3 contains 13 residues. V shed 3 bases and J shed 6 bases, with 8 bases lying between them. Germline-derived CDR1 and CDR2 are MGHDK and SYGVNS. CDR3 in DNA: TGTGCCAGCAGTGATCGCGTGTCCGGGGAGCTGTTTTTT. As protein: CASSDRVSGELFF.

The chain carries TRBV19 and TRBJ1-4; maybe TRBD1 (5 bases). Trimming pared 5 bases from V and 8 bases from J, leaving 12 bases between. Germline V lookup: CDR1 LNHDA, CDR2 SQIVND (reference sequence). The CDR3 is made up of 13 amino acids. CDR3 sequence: CASSPQRGEKLFF. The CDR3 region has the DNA TGTGCCAGTAGTCCCCAACGGGGGGAAAAACTGTTTTTT.

CDR3 coding DNA: TGTGCCAGCAGCCCCCCCCCTCCTAAGGACACTATCTATGGCTACACCTTC. This sequence encodes CASSPPPPKDTIYGYTF. The chain is built from TRBV7-9 and TRBJ1-2; maybe TRBD1 (5 bases). CDR3 length: 17 residues. The V end lost 5 bases, the J end lost 4 bases, and 23 bases lay between the germline ends. Germline CDR1 SEHNR, CDR2 FQNEAQ (reference sequence).

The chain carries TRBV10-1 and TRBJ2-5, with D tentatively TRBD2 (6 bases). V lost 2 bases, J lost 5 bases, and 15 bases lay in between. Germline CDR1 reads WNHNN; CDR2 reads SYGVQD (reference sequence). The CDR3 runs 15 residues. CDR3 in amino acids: CASSETPGSWETQYF. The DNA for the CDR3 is TGCGCCAGCAGTGAGACCCCCGGGAGTTGGGAGACCCAGTACTTC.

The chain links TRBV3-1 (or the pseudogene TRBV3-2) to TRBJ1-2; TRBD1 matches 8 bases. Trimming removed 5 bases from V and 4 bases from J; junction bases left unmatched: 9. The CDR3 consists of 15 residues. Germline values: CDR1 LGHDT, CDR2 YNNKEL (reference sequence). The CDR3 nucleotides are TGTGCCAGCAGCATCAACTCGGACAGGGCCTATGGCTACACCTTC. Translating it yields CASSINSDRAYGYTF.

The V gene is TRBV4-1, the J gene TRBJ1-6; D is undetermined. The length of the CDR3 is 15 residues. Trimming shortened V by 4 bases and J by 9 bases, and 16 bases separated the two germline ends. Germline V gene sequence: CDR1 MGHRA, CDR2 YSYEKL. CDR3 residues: CASSLQQSESSPLHF. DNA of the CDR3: TGCGCCAGCAGCCTTCAACAGTCAGAGAGTTCACCCCTCCACTTT.

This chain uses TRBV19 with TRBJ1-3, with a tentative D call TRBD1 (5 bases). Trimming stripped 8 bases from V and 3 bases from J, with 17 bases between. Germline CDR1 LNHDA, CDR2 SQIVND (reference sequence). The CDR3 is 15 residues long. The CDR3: CASEGGVLFGNTIYF. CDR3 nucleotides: TGTGCCAGTGAAGGAGGGGTACTCTTTGGAAACACCATATATTTT.

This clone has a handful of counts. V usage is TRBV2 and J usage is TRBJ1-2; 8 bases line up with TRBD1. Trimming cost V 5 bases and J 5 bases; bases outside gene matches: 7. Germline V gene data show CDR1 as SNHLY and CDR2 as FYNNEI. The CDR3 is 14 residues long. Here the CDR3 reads CASSQRDRIYGYTF. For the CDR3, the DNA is TGTGCCAGCAGTCAACGGGACAGGATATATGGCTACACCTTC.

CDR3 region: CASSGLAGVSDEQFF. Written as DNA, the CDR3 is TGTGCCAGCAGCGGACTAGCGGGAGTCAGCGATGAGCAGTTCTTC. The chain has TRBV5-4 and TRBJ2-1; 13 bases fit TRBD2. Germline V CDR1 and CDR2: SGHNT, YYREEE (reference sequence). V was clipped by 4 bases and J by 8 bases; unmatched bases: 6. There are 15 residues in the CDR3.

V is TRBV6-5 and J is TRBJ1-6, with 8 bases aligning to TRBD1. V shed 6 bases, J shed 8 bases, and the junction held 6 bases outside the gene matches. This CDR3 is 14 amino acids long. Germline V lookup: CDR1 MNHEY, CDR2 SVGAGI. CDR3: CASRRTGRDSPLHF. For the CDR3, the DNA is TGTGCCAGCAGACGGACAGGGAGGGATTCACCCCTCCACTTT.

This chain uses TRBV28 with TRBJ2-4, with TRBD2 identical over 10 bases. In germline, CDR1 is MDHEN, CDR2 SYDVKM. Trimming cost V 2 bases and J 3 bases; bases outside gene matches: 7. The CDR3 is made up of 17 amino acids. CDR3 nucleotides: TGTGCCAGCAGTTTAGCTAGCGGGAGTTTAGGCAAAAACATTCAGTACTTC. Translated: CASSLASGSLGKNIQYF. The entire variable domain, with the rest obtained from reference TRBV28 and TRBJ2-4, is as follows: DVKVTQSSRYLVKRTGEKVFLECVQDMDHENMFWYRQDPGLGLRLIYFSYDVKMKEKGDIPEGYSVSREKKERFSLILESASTNQTSMYLCASSLASGSLGKNIQYFGAGTRLSVL.